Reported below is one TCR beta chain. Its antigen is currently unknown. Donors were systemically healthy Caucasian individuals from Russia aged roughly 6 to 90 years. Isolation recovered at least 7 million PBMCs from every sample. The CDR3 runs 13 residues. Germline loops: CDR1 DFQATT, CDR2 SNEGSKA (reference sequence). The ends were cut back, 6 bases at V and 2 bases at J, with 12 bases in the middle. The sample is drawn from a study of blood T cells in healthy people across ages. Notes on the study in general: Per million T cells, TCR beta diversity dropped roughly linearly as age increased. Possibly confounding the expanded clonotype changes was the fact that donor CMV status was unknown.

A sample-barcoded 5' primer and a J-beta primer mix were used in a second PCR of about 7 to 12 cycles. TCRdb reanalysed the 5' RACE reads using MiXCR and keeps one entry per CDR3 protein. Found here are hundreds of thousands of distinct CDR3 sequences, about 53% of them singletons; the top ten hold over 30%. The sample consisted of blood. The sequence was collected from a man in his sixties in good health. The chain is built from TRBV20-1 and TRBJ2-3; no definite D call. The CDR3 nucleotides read TGCAGTGCGGCCCCTGGCGTCACAGATACGCAGTATTTT. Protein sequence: CSAAPGVTDTQYF.